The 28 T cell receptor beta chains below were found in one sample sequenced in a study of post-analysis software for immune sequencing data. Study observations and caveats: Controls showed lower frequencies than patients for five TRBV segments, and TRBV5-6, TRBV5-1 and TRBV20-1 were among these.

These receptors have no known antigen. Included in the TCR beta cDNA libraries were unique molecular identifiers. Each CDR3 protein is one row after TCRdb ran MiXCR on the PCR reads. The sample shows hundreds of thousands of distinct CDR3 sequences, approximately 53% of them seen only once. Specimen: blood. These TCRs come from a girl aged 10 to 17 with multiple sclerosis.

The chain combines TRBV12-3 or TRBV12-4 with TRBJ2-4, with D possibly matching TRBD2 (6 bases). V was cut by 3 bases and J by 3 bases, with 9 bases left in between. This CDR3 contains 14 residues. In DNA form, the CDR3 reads TGTGCCAGCAGTTTGAGGGGAGGCAAAAACATTCAGTACTTC. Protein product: CASSLRGGKNIQYF.

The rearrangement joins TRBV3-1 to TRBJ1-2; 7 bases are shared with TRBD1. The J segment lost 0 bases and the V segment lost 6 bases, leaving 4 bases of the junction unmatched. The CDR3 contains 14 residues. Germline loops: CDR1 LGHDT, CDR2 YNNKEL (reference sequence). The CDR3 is CASRQQGANYGYTF. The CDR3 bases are TGTGCCAGCAGACAGCAGGGGGCTAACTATGGCTACACCTTC.

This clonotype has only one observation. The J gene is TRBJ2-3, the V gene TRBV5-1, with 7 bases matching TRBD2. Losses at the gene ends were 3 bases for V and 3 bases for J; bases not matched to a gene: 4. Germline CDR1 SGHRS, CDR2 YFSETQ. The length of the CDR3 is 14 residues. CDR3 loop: CASSSFSGTDTQYF. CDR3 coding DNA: TGCGCCAGCAGCTCCTTTAGCGGGACAGATACGCAGTATTTT.

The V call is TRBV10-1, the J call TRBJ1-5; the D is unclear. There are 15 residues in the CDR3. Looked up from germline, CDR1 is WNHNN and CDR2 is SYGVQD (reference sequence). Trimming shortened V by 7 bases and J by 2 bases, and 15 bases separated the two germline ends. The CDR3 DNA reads TGCGCCAGCATTCTTGGAGAACAGTGCAATCAGCCCCAGCATTTT. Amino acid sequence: CASILGEQCNQPQHF.

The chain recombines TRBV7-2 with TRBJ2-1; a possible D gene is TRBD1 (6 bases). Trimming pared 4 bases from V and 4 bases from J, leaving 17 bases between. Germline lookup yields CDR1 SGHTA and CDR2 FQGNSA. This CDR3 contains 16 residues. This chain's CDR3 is CASSSRWGTRYNEQFF. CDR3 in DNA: TGTGCCAGCAGCTCAAGGTGGGGGACACGATACAATGAGCAGTTCTTC.

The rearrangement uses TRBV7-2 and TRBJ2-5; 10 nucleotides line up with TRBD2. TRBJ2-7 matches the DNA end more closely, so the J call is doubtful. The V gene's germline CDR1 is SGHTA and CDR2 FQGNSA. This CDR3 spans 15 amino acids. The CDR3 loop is CASSLERGGGLEQYF. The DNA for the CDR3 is TGTGCCAGCAGCTTAGAGCGGGGGGGAGGTCTCGAGCAGTACTTC.

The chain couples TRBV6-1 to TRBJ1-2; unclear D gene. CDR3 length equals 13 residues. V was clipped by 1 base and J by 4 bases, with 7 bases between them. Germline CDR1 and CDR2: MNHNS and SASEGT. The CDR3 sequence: CASSEDGSYGYTF. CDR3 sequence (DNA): TGTGCCAGCAGTGAAGACGGTTCCTATGGCTACACCTTC.

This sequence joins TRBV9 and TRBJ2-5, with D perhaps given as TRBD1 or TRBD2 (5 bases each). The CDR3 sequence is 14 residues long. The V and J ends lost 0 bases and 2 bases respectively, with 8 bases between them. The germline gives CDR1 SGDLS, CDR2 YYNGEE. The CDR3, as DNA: TGTGCCAGCAGCGTAGGGGACGGACAAGAGACCCAGTACTTC. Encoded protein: CASSVGDGQETQYF. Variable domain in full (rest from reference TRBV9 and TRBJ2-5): DSGVTQTPKHLITATGQRVTLRCSPRSGDLSVYWYQQSLDQGLQFLIQYYNGEERAKGNILERFSAQQFPDLHSELNLSSLELGDSALYFCASSVGDGQETQYFGPGTRLLVL.

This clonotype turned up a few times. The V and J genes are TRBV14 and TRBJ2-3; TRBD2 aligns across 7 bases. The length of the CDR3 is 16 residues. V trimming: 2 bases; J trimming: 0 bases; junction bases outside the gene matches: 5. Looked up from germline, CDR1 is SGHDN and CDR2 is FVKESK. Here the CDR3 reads CASSQLSTSSTDTQYF. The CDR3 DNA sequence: TGTGCCAGCAGCCAACTTTCGACTAGCAGCACAGATACGCAGTATTTT.

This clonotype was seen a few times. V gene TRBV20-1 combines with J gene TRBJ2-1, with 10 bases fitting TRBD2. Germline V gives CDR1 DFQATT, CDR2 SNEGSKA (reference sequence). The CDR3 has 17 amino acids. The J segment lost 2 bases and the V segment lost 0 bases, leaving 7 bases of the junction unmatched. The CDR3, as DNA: TGCAGTGCTAGAGATTCGAGGACTAGCGGAACCTACAATGAGCAGTTCTTC. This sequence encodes CSARDSRTSGTYNEQFF.

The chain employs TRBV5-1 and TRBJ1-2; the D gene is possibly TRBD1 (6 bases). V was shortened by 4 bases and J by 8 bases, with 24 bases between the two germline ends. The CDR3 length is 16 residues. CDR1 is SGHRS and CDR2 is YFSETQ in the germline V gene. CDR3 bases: TGCGCCAGCAGCCAGTCCCGGGACAACCTAGTAAGGGGCTACACCTTC. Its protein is CASSQSRDNLVRGYTF. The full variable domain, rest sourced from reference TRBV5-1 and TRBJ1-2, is KAGVTQTPRYLIKTRGQQVTLSCSPISGHRSVSWYQQTPGQGLQFLFEYFSETQRNKGNFPGRFSGRQFSNSRSEMNVSTLELGDSALYLCASSQSRDNLVRGYTFGSGTRLTVV.

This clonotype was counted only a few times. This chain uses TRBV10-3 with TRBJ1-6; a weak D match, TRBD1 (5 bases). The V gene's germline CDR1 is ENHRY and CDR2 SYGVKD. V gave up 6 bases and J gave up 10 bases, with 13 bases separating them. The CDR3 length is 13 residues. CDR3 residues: CAISPGQDSPLHF. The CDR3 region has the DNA TGTGCCATCAGCCCGGGGCAAGACTCACCCCTCCACTTT.

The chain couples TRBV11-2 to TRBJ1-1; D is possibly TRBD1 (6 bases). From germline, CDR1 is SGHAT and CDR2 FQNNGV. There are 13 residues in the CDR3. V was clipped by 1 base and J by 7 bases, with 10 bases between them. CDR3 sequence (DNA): TGTGCCAGCAGCTTAGTGGGGGGGCGTGAAGCTTTCTTT. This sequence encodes CASSLVGGREAFF.

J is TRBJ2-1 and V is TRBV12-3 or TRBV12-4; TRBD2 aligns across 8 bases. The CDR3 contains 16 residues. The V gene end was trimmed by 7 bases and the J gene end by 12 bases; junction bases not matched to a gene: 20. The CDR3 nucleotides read TGTGCCAGCACCCTCTGGACTAGCACACGGGGGTGGGGGCAGTTCTTC. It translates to CASTLWTSTRGWGQFF.

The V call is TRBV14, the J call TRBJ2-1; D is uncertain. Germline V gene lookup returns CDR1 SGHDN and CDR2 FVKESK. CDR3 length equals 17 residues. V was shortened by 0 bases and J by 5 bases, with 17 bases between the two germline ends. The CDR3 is CASSQDIGPTYDNEQFF. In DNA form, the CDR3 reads TGTGCCAGCAGCCAAGATATCGGCCCAACCTATGACAATGAGCAGTTCTTC.

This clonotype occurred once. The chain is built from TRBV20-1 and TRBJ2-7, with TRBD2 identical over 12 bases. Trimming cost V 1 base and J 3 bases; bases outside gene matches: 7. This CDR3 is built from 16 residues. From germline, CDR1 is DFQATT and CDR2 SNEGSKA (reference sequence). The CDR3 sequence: CSARGQTSGSYYEQYF. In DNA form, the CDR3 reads TGCAGTGCTAGAGGCCAGACTAGCGGGAGCTACTACGAGCAGTACTTC.

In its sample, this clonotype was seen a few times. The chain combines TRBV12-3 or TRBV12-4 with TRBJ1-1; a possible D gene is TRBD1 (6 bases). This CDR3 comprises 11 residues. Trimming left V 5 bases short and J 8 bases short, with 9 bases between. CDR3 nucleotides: TGTGCCAGCAGTACCGGGACAGAAGCTTTCTTT. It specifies CASSTGTEAFF.

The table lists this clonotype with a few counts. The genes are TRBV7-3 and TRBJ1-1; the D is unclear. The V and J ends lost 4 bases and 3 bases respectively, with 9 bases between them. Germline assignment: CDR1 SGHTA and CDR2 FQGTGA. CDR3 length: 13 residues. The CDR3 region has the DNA TGTGCCAGCAGCTCGCGGGGAGACACTGAAGCTTTCTTT. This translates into CASSSRGDTEAFF.

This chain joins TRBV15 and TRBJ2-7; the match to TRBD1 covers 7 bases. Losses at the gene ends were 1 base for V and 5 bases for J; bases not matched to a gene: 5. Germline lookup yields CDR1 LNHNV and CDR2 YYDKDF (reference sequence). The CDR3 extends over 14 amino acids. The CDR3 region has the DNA TGTGCCACCAGCAGAGTGGACAGGTCGAACGAGCAGTACTTC. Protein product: CATSRVDRSNEQYF. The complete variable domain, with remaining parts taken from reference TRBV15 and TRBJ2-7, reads DAMVIQNPRYQVTQFGKPVTLSCSQTLNHNVMYWYQQKSSQAPKLLFHYYDKDFNNEADTPDNFQSRRPNTSFCFLDIRSPGLGDTAMYLCATSRVDRSNEQYFGPGTRLTVT.

The CDR3 loop is CSVDSTGGYGYTF. The CDR3 DNA is TGCAGCGTTGATTCAACAGGGGGCTATGGCTACACCTTC. V is TRBV29-1 and J is TRBJ1-2, with 8 bases fitting TRBD1. V was clipped by 3 bases and J by 4 bases; unmatched bases: 4. CDR3 size: 13 residues. The germline gives CDR1 SQVTM, CDR2 ANQGSEA.

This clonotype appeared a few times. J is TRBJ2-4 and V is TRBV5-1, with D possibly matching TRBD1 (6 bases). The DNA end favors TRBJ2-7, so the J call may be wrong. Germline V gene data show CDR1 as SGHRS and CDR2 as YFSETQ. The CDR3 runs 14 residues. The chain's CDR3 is CASTGLGQNNEQYF. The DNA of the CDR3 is TGCGCCAGCACTGGATTAGGACAGAATAACGAGCAGTACTTC.

DNA for the CDR3: TGCGCCAGCAGCGCAACCACAGGGCGGGAGACCCAGTACTTC. Amino acid sequence: CASSATTGRETQYF. The gene calls are TRBV5-1 and TRBJ2-5; possible D gene TRBD1, 6 bases. Trimming left V 4 bases short and J 5 bases short, with 15 bases between. Germline CDR1 SGHRS, CDR2 YFSETQ. This CDR3 has 14 amino acids.

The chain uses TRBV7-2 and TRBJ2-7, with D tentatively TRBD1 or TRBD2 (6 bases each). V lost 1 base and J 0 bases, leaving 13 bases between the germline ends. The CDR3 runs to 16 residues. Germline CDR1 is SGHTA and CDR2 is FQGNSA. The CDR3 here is CASSLDGGGISYEQYF. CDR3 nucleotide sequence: TGTGCCAGCAGCTTAGATGGAGGGGGGATCTCCTACGAGCAGTACTTC. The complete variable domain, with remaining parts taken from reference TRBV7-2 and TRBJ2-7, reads GAGVSQSPSNKVTEKGKDVELRCDPISGHTALYWYRQSLGQGLEFLIYFQGNSAPDKSGLPSDRFSAERTGGSVSTLTIQRTQQEDSAVYLCASSLDGGGISYEQYFGPGTRLTVT.

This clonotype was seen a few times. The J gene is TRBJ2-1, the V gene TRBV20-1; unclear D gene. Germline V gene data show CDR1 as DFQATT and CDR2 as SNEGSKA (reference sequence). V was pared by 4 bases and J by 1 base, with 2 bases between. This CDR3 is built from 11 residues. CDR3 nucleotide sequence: TGCAGTGCTAAGTCCTACAATGAGCAGTTCTTC. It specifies CSAKSYNEQFF.

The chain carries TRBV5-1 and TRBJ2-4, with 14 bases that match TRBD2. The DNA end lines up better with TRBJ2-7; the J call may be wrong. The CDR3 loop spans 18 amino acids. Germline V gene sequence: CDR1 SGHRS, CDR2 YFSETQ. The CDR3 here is CASSLPGTSGSSPYEQYF. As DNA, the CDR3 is TGCGCCAGCAGCTTGCCCGGGACTAGCGGGAGTTCCCCCTACGAGCAGTACTTC.

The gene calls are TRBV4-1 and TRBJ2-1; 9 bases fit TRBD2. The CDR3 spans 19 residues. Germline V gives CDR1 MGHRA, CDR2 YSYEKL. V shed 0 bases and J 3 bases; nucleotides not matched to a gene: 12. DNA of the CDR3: TGCGCCAGCAGCCAAGATCTGGGCGGCGGGAGGGCCGGCTACAATGAGCAGTTCTTC. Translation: CASSQDLGGGRAGYNEQFF.

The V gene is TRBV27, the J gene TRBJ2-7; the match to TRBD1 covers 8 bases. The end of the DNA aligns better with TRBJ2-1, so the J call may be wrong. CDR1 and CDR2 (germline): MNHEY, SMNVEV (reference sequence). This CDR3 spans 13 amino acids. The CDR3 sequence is CASLRGRDNEQFF. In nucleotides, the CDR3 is TGTGCCAGCCTCAGGGGGCGGGACAATGAGCAGTTCTTC.

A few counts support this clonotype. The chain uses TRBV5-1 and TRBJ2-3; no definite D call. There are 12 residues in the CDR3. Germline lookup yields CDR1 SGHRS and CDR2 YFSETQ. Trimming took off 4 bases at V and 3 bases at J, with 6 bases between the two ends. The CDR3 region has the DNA TGCGCCAGCAGCCCCGAAACAGATACGCAGTATTTT. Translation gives CASSPETDTQYF.